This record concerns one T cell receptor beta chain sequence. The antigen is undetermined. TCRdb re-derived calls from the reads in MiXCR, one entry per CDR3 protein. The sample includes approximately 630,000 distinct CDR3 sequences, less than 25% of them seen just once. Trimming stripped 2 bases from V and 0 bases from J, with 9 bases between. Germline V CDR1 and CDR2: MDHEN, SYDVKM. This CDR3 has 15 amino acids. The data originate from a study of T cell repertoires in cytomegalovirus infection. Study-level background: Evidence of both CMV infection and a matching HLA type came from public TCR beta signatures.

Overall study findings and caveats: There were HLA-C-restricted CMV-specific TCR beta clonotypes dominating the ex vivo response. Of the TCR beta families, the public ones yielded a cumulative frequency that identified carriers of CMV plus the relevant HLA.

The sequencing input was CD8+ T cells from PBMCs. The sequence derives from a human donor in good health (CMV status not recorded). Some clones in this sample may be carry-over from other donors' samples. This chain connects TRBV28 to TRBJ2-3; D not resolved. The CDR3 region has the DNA TGTGCCAGCAGTTTAACGGTCACTAGCACAGATACGCAGTATTTT. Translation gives CASSLTVTSTDTQYF. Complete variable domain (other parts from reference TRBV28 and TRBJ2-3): DVKVTQSSRYLVKRTGEKVFLECVQDMDHENMFWYRQDPGLGLRLIYFSYDVKMKEKGDIPEGYSVSREKKERFSLILESASTNQTSMYLCASSLTVTSTDTQYFGPGTRLTVL.